The 12 T cell receptor beta chains presented below share a single source sample, sequenced in a study of HIV-infected children after antiretroviral therapy interruption (dated by TCRdb to between 2018 and 2021). The sample's treatment or condition label, in plain terms: PENTA 11 planned treatment interruption arm or continuous ART arm. Receptor amplification or capture employed 3' RACE. Reads for this sample came from an Illumina MiSeq. TCR libraries were generated from RNA by a 3' RACE protocol incorporating unique molecular identifiers so that PCR amplification bias could be corrected. Clones were called with MiXCR by TCRdb after fastp trimmed the public reads at Q25, and only in-frame beta chains were retained. Each CDR3 protein gets just one entry, which takes the most common genes and DNA from the rows behind it. The sample table records fewer than 100,000 distinct CDR3 sequences; about 7.2% of these occur just once. Clones ranked in the top ten supply about 1.1% of the sample.

The starting material was CD45RA+ CD4+ T cells from PBMCs, pooled from several time points, obtained from a donor given antiretroviral therapy, either interrupted or continuous. Sample cell subset or site, as interpreted from the label and publication: naive CD4+ CD45RA+ CD45RO- T cells. The receptors derive from a pool of human donors with HIV.

This clonotype came up many times. This rearrangement joins TRBV7-2 to TRBJ1-4, with no clear D. The CDR3 covers 13 residues. The V and J ends lost 8 bases and 5 bases respectively, with 12 bases between them. In germline, CDR1 is SGHTA, CDR2 FQGNSA. The CDR3 DNA reads TGTGCCAGCTCTCGGGAGCCAAATGAAAAACTGTTTTTT. This sequence encodes CASSREPNEKLFF.

This clonotype was observed at least ten times. The rearrangement joins TRBV20-1 to TRBJ2-7, with D perhaps TRBD1 or TRBD2 (6 bases each). The CDR3 runs to 16 residues. V lost 3 bases to trimming and J lost 0 bases, with 18 bases between them. Germline values: CDR1 DFQATT, CDR2 SNEGSKA (reference sequence). Here the CDR3 DNA reads TGCAGTGCTAGGACGGGTAAAGGGGGGAGCTCCTACGAGCAGTACTTC. Its protein product is CSARTGKGGSSYEQYF.

This clonotype was seen ten or more times. V usage is TRBV5-5 and J usage is TRBJ2-7, with 8 positions matching TRBD1. J gave up 3 bases and V 3 bases, and 5 bases lay outside the gene matches. The CDR3 is 14 residues long. Germline V gene lookup returns CDR1 SGHKS and CDR2 YYEKEE (reference sequence). The CDR3 is CASSSHGQGYEQYF. The CDR3 DNA follows: TGTGCCAGCAGCTCACACGGACAGGGCTACGAGCAGTACTTC.

This clonotype occurred many times. The CDR3 DNA reads TGTGCCAGCAGCTTGGGGACCGGCACTTTCTTT. Its protein is CASSLGTGTFF. The chain has TRBV7-3 and TRBJ1-1; D is perhaps TRBD1 (5 bases). Germline V gene data show CDR1 as SGHTA and CDR2 as FQGTGA. This CDR3 has 11 residues. V was cut by 3 bases and J by 12 bases, with 11 bases left in between.

This clonotype was seen repeatedly, ten times or more. The chain recombines TRBV10-2 with TRBJ1-2, with 8 bases that match TRBD1. The CDR3 is made up of 17 amino acids. V was clipped by 2 bases and J by 3 bases; unmatched bases: 11. The germline gives CDR1 WSHSY, CDR2 SAAADI. Written as DNA, the CDR3 is TGCGCCAGCAGTGAGCCCCAGACAGGGGAAGAGGACTATGGCTACACCTTC. Translation gives CASSEPQTGEEDYGYTF.

This clonotype was counted many times. The genes are TRBV30 and TRBJ1-1; D not resolved. V shed 1 base and J shed 1 base, with 7 bases lying between them. Germline lookup yields CDR1 GTSNPN and CDR2 SVGIG (reference sequence). The CDR3 is 13 amino acids. The CDR3 DNA reads TGTGCCTGGAGTGCCGGGAGGAACACTGAAGCTTTCTTT. It translates to CAWSAGRNTEAFF.

This clonotype was seen repeatedly, ten times or more. V usage is TRBV11-2 and J usage is TRBJ2-3, with a weak D call TRBD1 (6 bases). The germline CDR1 and CDR2 sequences are SGHAT and FQNNGV. Trimming cost V 4 bases and J 0 bases, with 17 bases left between them. CDR3 length: 17 amino acids. The CDR3 bases are TGTGCCAGCAGCTCGCCGGGGACACCAACTAGCACAGATACGCAGTATTTT. Translating gives CASSSPGTPTSTDTQYF.

This clonotype has a count of ten or more. The chain links TRBV20-1 to TRBJ2-7, with 8 positions matching TRBD1. This CDR3 region has 13 residues. With 6 bases clipped from V and 0 bases from J, the junction kept 4 bases outside the gene matches. Germline V gene lookup returns CDR1 DFQATT and CDR2 SNEGSKA (reference sequence). CDR3 sequence: CSATTGGSYEQYF. CDR3 nucleotides: TGCAGTGCCACTACAGGGGGCTCCTACGAGCAGTACTTC.

The sample holds many counts of this clonotype. This chain connects TRBV12-3 or TRBV12-4 to TRBJ2-3, with D perhaps TRBD2 (7 bases). CDR3 size: 15 residues. Trimming left V 4 bases short and J 5 bases short, with 16 bases between. This chain's CDR3 is CASSSGGGAGDTQYF. The CDR3 bases are TGTGCCAGCAGTTCCGGTGGGGGGGCGGGAGATACGCAGTATTTT.

This clonotype was observed many times. The junction departs from the called germline gene at one end, perhaps through a read error. This rearrangement joins TRBV13 to TRBJ2-5; the D gene is possibly TRBD1 (7 bases). CDR3 length equals 14 residues. From germline, CDR1 is PRHDT and CDR2 FYEKMQ (reference sequence). The CDR3 sequence: CASSSGGPGDTQYF. DNA for the CDR3: TGTGCCAGCTCCTCAGGGGGACCGGGAGACACCCAGTACTTT.

There are many counts of this clonotype. J is TRBJ2-1 and V is TRBV20-1, with D perhaps matching TRBD1 or TRBD2 (5 bases each). CDR3 size: 13 residues. V was cut by 1 base and J by 6 bases, with 10 bases left in between. CDR1 DFQATT and CDR2 SNEGSKA come from the germline V gene (reference sequence). CDR3 region: CSARAVGANEQFF. Here the CDR3 DNA reads TGCAGTGCTAGAGCGGTCGGGGCCAATGAGCAGTTCTTC.

This clonotype was observed many times. The V gene is TRBV20-1, the J gene TRBJ2-5; 7 nucleotides line up with TRBD2. The CDR3 is 16 residues long. Unmatched junction bases numbered 13, after V lost 5 bases and J lost 1 base. Germline V lookup: CDR1 DFQATT, CDR2 SNEGSKA (reference sequence). In nucleotides, the CDR3 is TGCAGTGCTGATAACCGGGACTACGGCTTCCAAGAGACCCAGTACTTC. Translated, it gives CSADNRDYGFQETQYF.